This TCR beta chain was recovered during a study of blood T cells in healthy people across ages. Findings and limits, study-wide: The study found more naive CD4+ cells and higher diversity in long-lived than aged donors. It was found that TCR beta diversity correlated strongly with the percentage of naive T cells.

This clonotype appeared a few times. Its antigen is undetermined. Total RNA extraction produced at least 5.5 micrograms (per sample) for the study. A second PCR of about 6 to 11 cycles used a sample-barcoded 5' primer and a J-beta primer mix. With 12 random nucleotides, a template-switch adaptor tagged each individual cDNA molecule. From the 5' RACE reads, TCRdb called clonotypes with MiXCR, one entry per CDR3 protein. The data contain roughly 1,700,000 distinct CDR3 sequences, 25% to 30% of them seen just once; the ten biggest clones take up 7% to 9%. The germline V gene has CDR1 LNHDA and CDR2 SQIVND (reference sequence). This CDR3 is built from 13 residues. V was trimmed by 6 bases and J by 1 base, leaving 10 bases between them.

The gene calls are TRBV19 and TRBJ2-7, with D possibly called TRBD1 or TRBD2 (5 bases each). The source is a woman aged 25 to 39 in good health. Sequencing used blood. The CDR3 region is CASRAGASYEQYF. CDR3 DNA sequence: TGTGCCAGTAGGGCCGGGGCTTCCTACGAGCAGTACTTC. The full variable domain, rest sourced from reference TRBV19 and TRBJ2-7, is DGGITQSPKYLFRKEGQNVTLSCEQNLNHDAMYWYRQDPGQGLRLIYYSQIVNDFQKGDIAEGYSVSREKKESFPLTVTSAQKNPTAFYLCASRAGASYEQYFGPGTRLTVT.